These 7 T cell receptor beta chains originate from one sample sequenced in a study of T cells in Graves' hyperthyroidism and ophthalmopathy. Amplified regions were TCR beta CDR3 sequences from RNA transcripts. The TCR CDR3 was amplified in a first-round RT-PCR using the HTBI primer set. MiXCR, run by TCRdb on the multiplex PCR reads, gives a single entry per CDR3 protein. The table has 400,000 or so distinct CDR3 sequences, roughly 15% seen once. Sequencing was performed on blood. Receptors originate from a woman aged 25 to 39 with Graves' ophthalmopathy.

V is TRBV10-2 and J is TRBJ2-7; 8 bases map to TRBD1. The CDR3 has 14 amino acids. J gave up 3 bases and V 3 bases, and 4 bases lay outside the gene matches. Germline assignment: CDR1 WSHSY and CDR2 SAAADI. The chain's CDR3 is CASSEWGQDYEQYF. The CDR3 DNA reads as TGCGCCAGCAGTGAATGGGGACAGGACTACGAGCAGTACTTC.

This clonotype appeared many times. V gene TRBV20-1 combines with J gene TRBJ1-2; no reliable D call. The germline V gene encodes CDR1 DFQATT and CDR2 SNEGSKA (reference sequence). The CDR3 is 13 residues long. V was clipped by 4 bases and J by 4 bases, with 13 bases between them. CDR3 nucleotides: TGCAGTGCTACCTCTACTGACGGCTATGGCTACACCTTC. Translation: CSATSTDGYGYTF.

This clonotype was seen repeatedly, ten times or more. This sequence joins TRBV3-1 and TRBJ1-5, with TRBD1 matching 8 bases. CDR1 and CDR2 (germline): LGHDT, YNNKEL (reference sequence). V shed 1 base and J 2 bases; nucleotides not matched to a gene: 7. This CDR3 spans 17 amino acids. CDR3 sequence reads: CASSQGTGFWGNQPQHF. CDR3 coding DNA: TGTGCCAGCAGCCAAGGGACAGGGTTTTGGGGCAATCAGCCCCAGCATTTT.

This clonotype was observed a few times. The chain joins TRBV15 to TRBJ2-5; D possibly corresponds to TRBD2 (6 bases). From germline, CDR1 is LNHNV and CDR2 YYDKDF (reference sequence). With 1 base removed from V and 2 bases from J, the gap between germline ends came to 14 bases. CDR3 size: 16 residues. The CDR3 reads CATSRAAMGLQETQYF. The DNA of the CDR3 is TGTGCCACCAGCAGAGCTGCGATGGGACTTCAAGAGACCCAGTACTTC.

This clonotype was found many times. The CDR3 protein is CASSQVRDNLDPKTDRLRGYTF. The CDR3 coding sequence is TGTGCCAGCAGCCAAGTTAGGGATAACTTGGACCCGAAGACGGACAGACTACGTGGCTACACCTTC. The chain carries TRBV14 and TRBJ1-2; D is possibly TRBD1 (6 bases). CDR3 length: 22 amino acids. The germline gives CDR1 SGHDN, CDR2 FVKESK. Trimming cost V 1 base and J 7 bases, with 37 bases left between them.

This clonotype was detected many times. The CDR3 protein is CASRPKTGPAPNEKLFF. CDR3 bases: TGTGCCAGCAGACCGAAGACAGGGCCTGCACCTAATGAAAAACTGTTTTTT. The chain recombines TRBV6-1 with TRBJ1-4, with TRBD1 matching 7 bases. Per the germline V gene, CDR1 is MNHNS and CDR2 is SASEGT. This CDR3 is built from 17 residues. Losses at the gene ends were 6 bases for V and 3 bases for J; bases not matched to a gene: 13.

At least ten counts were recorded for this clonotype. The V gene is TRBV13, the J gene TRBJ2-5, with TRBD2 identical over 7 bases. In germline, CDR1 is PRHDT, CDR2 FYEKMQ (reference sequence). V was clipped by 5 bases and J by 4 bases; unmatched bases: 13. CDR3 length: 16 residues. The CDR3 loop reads CASSPRGDTMLETQYF. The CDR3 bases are TGTGCCAGCAGCCCCCGGGGGGATACGATGTTAGAGACCCAGTACTTC.